A few counts support the clone carrying this T cell receptor (beta chain). Germline trimming cut 4 bases from V and 4 bases from J; bases unmatched to any gene: 4. Germline values: CDR1 SGHTA, CDR2 FQGNSA. The length of the CDR3 is 14 residues. cDNA synthesis used the whole RNA isolate, giving expressed TCRB sequences. The data were produced by immunoSEQ multiplex PCR, yet TCRdb's version contains in-frame clones alone and is incomplete. Here the sample spans a few hundred thousand clones, roughly 10% being singletons. The data stem from a study of beta chain features in type 1 diabetes. This receptor was obtained from a man aged 18-30 years in good health. Material for sequencing was central memory CD4+ T cells from blood. This chain links TRBV7-2 with TRBJ2-1; 7 nucleotides match TRBD2. CDR3 DNA sequence: TGTGCCAGCAGCTACCTAGCGGAGTACAATGAGCAGTTCTTC. It codes for CASSYLAEYNEQFF.